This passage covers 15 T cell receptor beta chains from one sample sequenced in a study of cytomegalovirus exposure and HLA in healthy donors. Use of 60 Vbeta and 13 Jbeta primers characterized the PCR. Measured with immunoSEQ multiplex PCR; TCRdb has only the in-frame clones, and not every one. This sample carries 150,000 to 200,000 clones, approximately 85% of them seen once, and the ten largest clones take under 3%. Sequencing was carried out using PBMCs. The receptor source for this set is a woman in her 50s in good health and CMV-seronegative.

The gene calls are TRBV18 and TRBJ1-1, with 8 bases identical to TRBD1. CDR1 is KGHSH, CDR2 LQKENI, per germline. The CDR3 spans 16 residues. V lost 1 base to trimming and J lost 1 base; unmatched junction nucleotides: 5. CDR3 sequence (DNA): TGTGCCAGCTCACCACTAGACAGGGGATCGAACACTGAAGCTTTCTTT. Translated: CASSPLDRGSNTEAFF.

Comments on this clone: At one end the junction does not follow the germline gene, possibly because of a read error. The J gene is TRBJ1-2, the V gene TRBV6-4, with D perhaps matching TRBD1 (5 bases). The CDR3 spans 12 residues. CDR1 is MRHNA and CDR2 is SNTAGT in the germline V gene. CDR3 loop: CAGSDGGNGYTF. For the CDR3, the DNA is TGTGCCGGCAGTGACGGGGGGAACGGCTACACCTTC.

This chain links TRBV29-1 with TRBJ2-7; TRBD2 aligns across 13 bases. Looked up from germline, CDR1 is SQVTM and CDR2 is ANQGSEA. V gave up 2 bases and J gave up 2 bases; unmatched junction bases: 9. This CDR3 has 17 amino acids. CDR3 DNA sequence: TGCAGCGTTGAAAAGTGGACTAGCGGGAGAGGGGCCTACGAGCAGTACTTC. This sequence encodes CSVEKWTSGRGAYEQYF.

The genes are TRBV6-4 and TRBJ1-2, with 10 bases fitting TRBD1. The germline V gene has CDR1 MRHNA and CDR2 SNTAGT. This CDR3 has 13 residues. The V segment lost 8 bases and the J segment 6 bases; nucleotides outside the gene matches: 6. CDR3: CASGTGDPDGYTF. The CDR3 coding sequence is TGTGCCAGCGGGACAGGGGATCCTGATGGCTACACCTTC.

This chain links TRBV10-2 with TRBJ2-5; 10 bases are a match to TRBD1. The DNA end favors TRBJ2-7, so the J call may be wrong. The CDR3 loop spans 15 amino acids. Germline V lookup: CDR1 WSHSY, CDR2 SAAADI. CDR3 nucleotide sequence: TGCGCCAGCAGTGACCTCAGGACAGGGGGCTACGAGCAGTACTTC. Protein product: CASSDLRTGGYEQYF.

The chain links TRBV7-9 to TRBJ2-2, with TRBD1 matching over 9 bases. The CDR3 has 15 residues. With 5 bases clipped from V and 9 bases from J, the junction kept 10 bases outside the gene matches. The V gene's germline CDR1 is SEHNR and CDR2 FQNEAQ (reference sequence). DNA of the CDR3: TGTGCCAGCAGCCACGTGACAGGGGGAGTGTGGGAGCTGTTTTTT. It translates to CASSHVTGGVWELFF.

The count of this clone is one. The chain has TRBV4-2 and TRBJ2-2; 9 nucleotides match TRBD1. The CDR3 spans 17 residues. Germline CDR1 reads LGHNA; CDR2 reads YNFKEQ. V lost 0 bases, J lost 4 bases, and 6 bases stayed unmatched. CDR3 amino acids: CASSQDVNRGLTGELFF. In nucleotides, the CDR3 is TGTGCCAGCAGCCAAGATGTCAACAGGGGGCTCACCGGGGAGCTGTTTTTT.

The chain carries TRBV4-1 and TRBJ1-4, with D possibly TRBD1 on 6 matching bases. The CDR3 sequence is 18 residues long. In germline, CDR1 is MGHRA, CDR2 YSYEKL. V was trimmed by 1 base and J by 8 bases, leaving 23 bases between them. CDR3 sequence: CASSQGRVRGGRDEKLFF. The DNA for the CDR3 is TGCGCCAGCAGCCAAGGAAGGGTGAGGGGGGGAAGGGACGAAAAACTGTTTTTT.

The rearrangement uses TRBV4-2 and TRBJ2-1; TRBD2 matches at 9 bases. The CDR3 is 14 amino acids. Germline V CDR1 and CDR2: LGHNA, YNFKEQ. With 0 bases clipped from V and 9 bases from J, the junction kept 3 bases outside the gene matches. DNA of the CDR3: TGTGCCAGCAGCCAAGATCAAGCGGGAGGTGAGCAGTTCTTC. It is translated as CASSQDQAGGEQFF.

CDR3 region: CASRDTNIQYF. In nucleotides, the CDR3 is TGTGCCAGCAGGGACACAAACATTCAGTACTTC. This chain links TRBV27 with TRBJ2-4, with a weak D call TRBD1 (5 bases). In germline, CDR1 is MNHEY, CDR2 SMNVEV (reference sequence). V was shortened by 6 bases and J by 6 bases, with 6 bases between the two germline ends. This CDR3 has 11 amino acids.

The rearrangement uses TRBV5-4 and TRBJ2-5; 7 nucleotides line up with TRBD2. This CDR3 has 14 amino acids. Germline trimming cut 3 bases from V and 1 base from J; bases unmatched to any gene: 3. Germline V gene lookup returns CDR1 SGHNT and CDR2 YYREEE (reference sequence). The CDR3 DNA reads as TGTGCCAGCAGCTCAGCGGGGAGCCAAGAGACCCAGTACTTC. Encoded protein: CASSSAGSQETQYF. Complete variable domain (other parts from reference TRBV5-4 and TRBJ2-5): ETGVTQSPTHLIKTRGQQVTLRCSSQSGHNTVSWYQQALGQGPQFIFQYYREEENGRGNFPPRFSGLQFPNYSSELNVNALELDDSALYLCASSSAGSQETQYFGPGTRLLVL.

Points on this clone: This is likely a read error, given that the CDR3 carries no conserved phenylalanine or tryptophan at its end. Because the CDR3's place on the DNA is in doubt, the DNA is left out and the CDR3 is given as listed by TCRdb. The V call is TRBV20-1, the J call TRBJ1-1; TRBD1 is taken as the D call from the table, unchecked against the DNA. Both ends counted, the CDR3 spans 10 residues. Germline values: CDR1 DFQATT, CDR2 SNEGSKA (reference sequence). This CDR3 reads CSAVDRGSFL.

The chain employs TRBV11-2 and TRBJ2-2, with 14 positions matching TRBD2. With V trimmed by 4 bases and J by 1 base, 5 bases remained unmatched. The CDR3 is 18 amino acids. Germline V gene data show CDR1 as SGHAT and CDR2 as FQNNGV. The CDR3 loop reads CASSSRLAGGGNTGELFF. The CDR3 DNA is TGTGCCAGCAGCTCCAGACTAGCGGGAGGGGGGAACACCGGGGAGCTGTTTTTT.

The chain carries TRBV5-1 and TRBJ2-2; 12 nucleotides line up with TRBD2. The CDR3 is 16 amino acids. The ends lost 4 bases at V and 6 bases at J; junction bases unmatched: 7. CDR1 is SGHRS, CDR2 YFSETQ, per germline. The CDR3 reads CASSPTSGSVAGELFF. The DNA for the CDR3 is TGCGCCAGCAGCCCGACTAGCGGGAGCGTCGCCGGGGAGCTGTTTTTT.

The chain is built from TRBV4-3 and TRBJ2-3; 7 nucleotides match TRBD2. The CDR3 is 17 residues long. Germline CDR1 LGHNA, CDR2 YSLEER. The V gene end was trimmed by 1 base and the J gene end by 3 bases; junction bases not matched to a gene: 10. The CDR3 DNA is TGCGCCAGCAGCCAAGGGTTAGTCTCACTAGCGACAGATACGCAGTATTTT. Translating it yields CASSQGLVSLATDTQYF.